The clone carrying this TCR beta chain came up once. The sample is drawn from a study of response to subunit inactivated influenza vaccine. The V end lost 0 bases, the J end lost 1 base, and 10 bases lay between the germline ends. The CDR3 is 15 amino acids. CDR1 and CDR2 (germline): SGDLS, YYNGEE. TCRdb fed the RT-PCR reads into MiXCR, producing one record per CDR3 protein. The sample includes about 540,000 distinct CDR3 sequences, roughly 23% seen only once; the top ten take approximately 3%. This sample was shared with a second study, whose subject was T cells expressing NK-cell markers. In that study: 5'RACE template switching with UMIs generated TCR beta cDNA. The TCR beta repertoires were obtained from sorted CD3+CD56+NKG2C+, CD3+CD56+NKG2C- and CD3+CD56-NKG2C+ T cells. Five to seven of the donors carried dominant NKG2C+ clonotypes that took up about 1.0-7.0% of their CD8+ T cells. Among four donors, these clonotypes also ranked first in the CD3+CD56-NKG2C+ fraction. Questions lingered over whether expanded NKG2C+ T cell clones were HCMV-specific.

This clonotype originated in a man aged 45-60 years who received an inactivated influenza vaccine. J is TRBJ1-1 and V is TRBV9; D remains unclear. The sequenced sample was CD4+ T cells sorted from PBMCs, obtained about 12 days after vaccination. This chain's CDR3 is CASSVGQKWNTEAFF. The CDR3 DNA reads TGTGCCAGCAGCGTAGGGCAGAAGTGGAACACTGAAGCTTTCTTT. The whole variable domain, remainder taken from reference TRBV9 and TRBJ1-1, is DSGVTQTPKHLITATGQRVTLRCSPRSGDLSVYWYQQSLDQGLQFLIQYYNGEERAKGNILERFSAQQFPDLHSELNLSSLELGDSALYFCASSVGQKWNTEAFFGQGTRLTVV.